Listed below are T cell receptor beta chains from one sample, sequenced in a study of blood T cells in healthy people across ages. TCRdb fed the 5' RACE reads into MiXCR, producing one record per CDR3 protein. This sample has under 2,000,000 distinct CDR3 sequences, with roughly 50% found just once. Material: blood. The receptors stem from a woman in her forties in good health. The CDR3 runs from the conserved cysteine through the conserved F or W. Fields, in order: J gene, D gene, clone size, V gene, CDR3 DNA, CDR3 protein. D genes are given only for firm matches. Clone size is shown for a subset of rows, as once, few, many or a class of expanded clone.

>TRBJ2-7|TRBD1|few|TRBV10-1
TGCGCCAGCAGCGCAGGGACAGGGACCGAGCAGTACTTC
CASSAGTGTEQYF
>TRBJ1-2|-|-|TRBV27
TGTGCCAGCAGTCCCATGGCAGGGATGGTCTATGGCTACACCTTC
CASSPMAGMVYGYTF
>TRBJ1-2|-|few|TRBV28
TGTGCCAGCAGTTTCGTCGGGGCTCGCGTCTATGGCTACACCTTC
CASSFVGARVYGYTF
>TRBJ1-1|-|-|TRBV7-2
TGTGCCAGCAGCACCCGGGCGGGCACTGAAGCTTTCTTT
CASSTRAGTEAFF
>TRBJ2-7|-|few|TRBV27
TGTGCCAGCAGTCCGCAGGGTAGCGAGCAGTACTTC
CASSPQGSEQYF
>TRBJ2-1|TRBD2|-|TRBV7-2
TGTGCCAGCAGCCCGGCCCCCTGGACTAGCGGAGGATACAATGAGCAGTTCTTC
CASSPAPWTSGGYNEQFF
>TRBJ1-2|-|-|TRBV20-1
TGCAGTGCTAGAGCCAAGGGGGGGGCGCGGGGCTATGGCTACACCTTC
CSARAKGGARGYGYTF
>TRBJ2-1|-|few|TRBV29-1
TGCAGCGTTCAGACGGTCCGCAATGAGCAGTTCTTC
CSVQTVRNEQFF
>TRBJ1-6|-|-|TRBV20-1
TGCAGTGCTAGACTGTCCGAGGGGAGTAATTCACCCCTCCACTTT
CSARLSEGSNSPLHF
>TRBJ2-7|-|-|TRBV4-3
TGCGCCAGCAGCCAAGGTAGGGCAGGCTACGAGCAGTACTTC
CASSQGRAGYEQYF
>TRBJ2-5|-|-|TRBV25-1
TGTGCCAGCAGTGAACCAGAGAAGTACCAAGAGACCCAGTACTTC
CASSEPEKYQETQYF
>TRBJ1-2|-|-|TRBV10-3
TGTGCCATCGCCATCTCCGCTAACTATGGCTACACCTTC
CAIAISANYGYTF
>TRBJ1-2|-|-|TRBV10-3
TGTGCCATCAGTGACGATGTTCAGGGCTACACCTTC
CAISDDVQGYTF
>TRBJ2-7|-|-|TRBV4-2
TGTGCCAGCAGCCAAGTAGGGACGGAAACCTACGAGCAGTACTTC
CASSQVGTETYEQYF
>TRBJ2-1|-|-|TRBV6-2/TRBV6-3
TGTGCCAGCAGTTACTCCTTTTCCATAGGGGCCTACAATGAGCAGTTCTTC
CASSYSFSIGAYNEQFF
>TRBJ2-7|-|-|TRBV29-1
TGCAGCGTTGAGGGCGGACGGTGGAACGAGCAGTACTTC
CSVEGGRWNEQYF
>TRBJ1-5|TRBD1|-|TRBV28
TGTGCCAGCAGCCCTCTTGACAGGGACAGTCAGCCCCAGCATTTT
CASSPLDRDSQPQHF
>TRBJ2-3|TRBD2|-|TRBV3-1
TGTGCCAGCAGCCAAGAACCGCGGGGGTCTAGCACAGATACGCAGTATTTT
CASSQEPRGSSTDTQYF
>TRBJ2-3|TRBD2|-|TRBV4-3
TGCGCCAGCAGCCAAGATCGGTTTACTAGCGGGTACACAGATACGCAGTATTTT
CASSQDRFTSGYTDTQYF
>TRBJ1-2|-|-|TRBV29-1
TGCAGCGTTGAAGATCGCCATGGCTACACCTTC
CSVEDRHGYTF
>TRBJ2-6|-|many|TRBV29-1
TGCAGCGTTCTCCTTTCTGGGGCCAACGTCCTGACTTTC
CSVLLSGANVLTF
>TRBJ2-7|-|-|TRBV4-2
TGTGCCAGCAGCCAAGACAGTTCAGCGGGCGAGCAGTACTTC
CASSQDSSAGEQYF
>TRBJ2-3|TRBD1|-|TRBV12-3/TRBV12-4
TGTGCCAGTCACCCTAAAATCTGGGGACAGGGGGGCACAGATACGCAGTATTTT
CASHPKIWGQGGTDTQYF
>TRBJ2-4|TRBD1|-|TRBV4-3
TGCGCCAGCAGCCAAGCGACAGGGTTAGCCAAAAACATTCAGTACTTC
CASSQATGLAKNIQYF
>TRBJ2-3|-|-|TRBV20-1
TGCAGTGCTATCGCCGGGACAATTAGCACAGATACGCAGTATTTT
CSAIAGTISTDTQYF
>TRBJ2-5|-|-|TRBV18
TGTGCCAGCTCACCACCGATAGTACGGGAGACCCAGTACTTC
CASSPPIVRETQYF
>TRBJ2-7|TRBD1|few|TRBV29-1
TGCAGCGTGCGACAGGGACAGGGGGCAAGCGAGCAGTACTTC
CSVRQGQGASEQYF
>TRBJ2-3|TRBD2|-|TRBV12-3/TRBV12-4
TGTGCCAGCAGTTTCCCCTTGACTAGCGGGGGCCGACTTAGCACAGATACACAGTATTTT
CASSFPLTSGGRLSTDTQYF
>TRBJ2-3|-|-|TRBV2
TGTGCCAGCAGTACCACTCTAAACACAGATACGCAGTATTTT
CASSTTLNTDTQYF
>TRBJ2-5|-|many|TRBV18
TGTGCCAGCTCACCATCCCTCCAAGAGACCCAGTACTTC
CASSPSLQETQYF
>TRBJ2-7|TRBD1|-|TRBV4-3
TGCGCCAGCAGCCAAGAGGGCGGACAGGGTTTCTACGAGCAGTACTTC
CASSQEGGQGFYEQYF
>TRBJ2-3|-|few|TRBV6-6
TGTGCCAGCAACGGGCGTGGCACAGATACGCAGTATTTT
CASNGRGTDTQYF
>TRBJ2-5|TRBD1|-|TRBV27
TGTGCCAGCAGTCAAGGACAGGAACTCCAAGGGACCCAGTACTTC
CASSQGQELQGTQYF
>TRBJ1-4|-|-|TRBV11-2
TGTGCCAGCAGCTTAGTGGCGGGGTTGGCTAATGAAAAACTGTTTTTT
CASSLVAGLANEKLFF
>TRBJ2-5|-|few|TRBV20-1
TGCAGTGCTAGAGGGATAGGGGGAGAGACCCAGTACTTC
CSARGIGGETQYF
>TRBJ2-1|-|-|TRBV27
TGTGCCAGCAGTTTAAAGTCCTACAATGAGCAGTTCTTC
CASSLKSYNEQFF
>TRBJ1-6|TRBD1|few|TRBV27
TGTGCCAGCAGCTCTTATGACAGGGATAATTCACCCCTCCACTTT
CASSSYDRDNSPLHF
>TRBJ1-1|-|few|TRBV24-1
TGTGCCACCAGTGATCGGGCAAGGAACACTGAAGCTTTCTTT
CATSDRARNTEAFF
>TRBJ1-2|-|once|TRBV11-1
TGTGCCAGCAGCTTGAACAGCTTACTCTATGGCTACACCTTC
CASSLNSLLYGYTF